This entry is about one TCR beta chain. Its specificity is unknown. The missing conserved phenylalanine or tryptophan at the end of this CDR3 makes a read error likely. No DNA is shown, since the ends of the CDR3 on it are uncertain; the CDR3 is the one TCRdb lists. The record originates from a study of T cell repertoires in cytomegalovirus infection. Across the study: Matching HLA type, along with CMV infection, was indicated by public TCR beta signatures. General study points: Cumulative public TCR beta family frequency identified CMV carriers with the relevant HLA. The study found HLA-C-restricted CMV-specific TCR beta clonotypes dominating the ex vivo response.

From germline, CDR1 is LGHDT and CDR2 YNNKEL (reference sequence). A total of 15 residues make up the CDR3, ends included. TCRdb re-called the reads with MiXCR, one entry per CDR3 protein. The repertoire consists of approximately 500,000 distinct CDR3 sequences, with approximately 15% occurring once and the leading ten covering under 30%. The chain combines TRBV3-1 with TRBJ2-1; the table's D call, TRBD1, has no DNA check behind it. This TCR derives from a human donor in good health (CMV status not recorded). Some clones in this sample may be carry-over from other donors' samples. Sequencing was performed on CD8+ T cells from PBMCs. This CDR3 reads CASSQGSRVGNEQLL.